This entry lists 27 T cell receptor beta chains sequenced from one sample in a study of T cell responses to AZD1222 COVID-19 vaccine. Sequencing was performed with immunoSEQ multiplex PCR; in TCRdb, only in-frame clones are kept and a portion is missing. The table shows 100,000 or so clones, with about 87% occurring only once. The material was peripheral blood, obtained on day 0 of AZD1222 vaccination. The origin of the receptors is an adult in good health.

This CDR3 is CAWSMDRGRQPQHF. The DNA of the CDR3 is TGTGCCTGGAGTATGGACAGGGGACGCCAGCCCCAGCATTTT. The V call is TRBV30, the J call TRBJ1-5; 9 bases agree with TRBD1. V shed 2 bases and J 7 bases; nucleotides not matched to a gene: 6. The length of the CDR3 is 14 residues. Germline V gene sequence: CDR1 GTSNPN, CDR2 SVGIG (reference sequence).

The chain combines TRBV15 with TRBJ1-1; unclear D gene. The germline V gene has CDR1 LNHNV and CDR2 YYDKDF (reference sequence). The CDR3 runs to 15 residues. With 1 base removed from V and 0 bases from J, the gap between germline ends came to 9 bases. The CDR3 is CATSRVRGLNTEAFF. The DNA for the CDR3 is TGTGCCACCAGCAGAGTTCGAGGGTTGAACACTGAAGCTTTCTTT.

The chain has TRBV18 and TRBJ2-7; D is possibly TRBD1 (6 bases). Germline V CDR1 and CDR2: KGHSH, LQKENI. V lost 2 bases to trimming and J lost 2 bases, with 7 bases between them. This CDR3 region has 13 residues. The CDR3 nucleotides are TGTGCCAGCTCACCAGGGGGCACCTACGAGCAGTACTTC. Translation: CASSPGGTYEQYF.

The V and J genes are TRBV30 and TRBJ1-3; 8 bases are a match to TRBD1. The CDR3 is made up of 16 amino acids. Germline V CDR1 and CDR2: GTSNPN, SVGIG (reference sequence). Unmatched junction bases numbered 10, after V lost 2 bases and J lost 4 bases. CDR3 protein: CAWSTQGARQGNTIYF. The CDR3 DNA sequence: TGTGCCTGGAGTACTCAGGGGGCCCGACAGGGAAACACCATATATTTT.

The CDR3 reads CASSPGSSTEAFF. CDR3 DNA: TGCGCCAGCAGTCCAGGTTCAAGCACTGAAGCTTTCTTT. The rearrangement joins TRBV10-2 to TRBJ1-1, with D hard to call. Germline V lookup: CDR1 WSHSY, CDR2 SAAADI. The CDR3 length is 13 residues. The V end was cut by 5 bases, the J end by 4 bases, with 11 bases between.

J is TRBJ1-3 and V is TRBV7-2, with D unresolved. There are 17 residues in the CDR3. V dropped 2 bases and J dropped 4 bases, with 18 bases sitting between them. Germline CDR1 is SGHTA and CDR2 is FQGNSA. CDR3 bases: TGTGCCAGCAGCTTATTGGGAGCTGGAGCCTTCGGAAACACCATATATTTT. Amino acid sequence: CASSLLGAGAFGNTIYF. Using reference TRBV7-2 and TRBJ1-3 for the parts outside the CDR3, the full variable domain is GAGVSQSPSNKVTEKGKDVELRCDPISGHTALYWYRQSLGQGLEFLIYFQGNSAPDKSGLPSDRFSAERTGGSVSTLTIQRTQQEDSAVYLCASSLLGAGAFGNTIYFGEGSWLTVV.

The gene calls are TRBV19 and TRBJ1-2; 7 nucleotides match TRBD1. The CDR3 is 14 amino acids. V gave up 10 bases and J gave up 4 bases; unmatched junction bases: 12. Germline values: CDR1 LNHDA, CDR2 SQIVND (reference sequence). The CDR3 DNA reads TGTGCCACGCTACAGGGGCGAGGGGGCTATGGCTACACCTTC. Its protein is CATLQGRGGYGYTF.

A single count supports this clone. V usage is TRBV7-2 and J usage is TRBJ2-7; 13 nucleotides agree with TRBD2. The V and J ends lost 5 bases and 5 bases, in that order; junction bases with no gene match: 6. CDR3 size: 15 residues. Germline lookup yields CDR1 SGHTA and CDR2 FQGNSA. CDR3 protein: CASSPRTSGSHEQYF. DNA of the CDR3: TGTGCCAGCAGCCCGAGGACTAGCGGGAGCCACGAGCAGTACTTC.

The V gene is TRBV6-1, the J gene TRBJ2-7; D perhaps matches TRBD1 (5 bases). The CDR3 has 16 residues. Trimming took off 1 base at V and 0 bases at J, with 13 bases between the two ends. CDR1 and CDR2 from the germline V gene are MNHNS and SASEGT. The CDR3 nucleotides read TGTGCCAGCAGTGAAGACAGGTCGTACGGCTCCTACGAGCAGTACTTC. Translated: CASSEDRSYGSYEQYF.

The rearrangement joins TRBV3-1 (or the pseudogene TRBV3-2) to TRBJ2-1; D is ambiguous. The germline V gene encodes CDR1 LGHDT and CDR2 YNNKEL (reference sequence). The V and J ends lost 0 bases and 3 bases respectively, with 21 bases between them. The CDR3 consists of 19 residues. The chain's CDR3 is CASSQEGVGVFRNYNEQFF. The CDR3 DNA sequence: TGTGCCAGCAGCCAAGAAGGAGTCGGAGTCTTTCGCAACTACAATGAGCAGTTCTTC.

The chain combines TRBV6-2 or TRBV6-3 with TRBJ2-7; D not resolved. Germline-derived CDR1 and CDR2 are MNHEY and SVGEGT. The V and J ends lost 2 bases and 6 bases respectively, with 8 bases between them. This CDR3 contains 12 residues. The CDR3 protein is CASSYPPLEQYF. The CDR3 region has the DNA TGTGCCAGCAGTTACCCCCCCCTCGAGCAGTACTTC.

This chain uses TRBV6-5 with TRBJ2-7; 13 nucleotides line up with TRBD2. The J segment lost 7 bases and the V segment lost 5 bases, leaving 8 bases of the junction unmatched. CDR1 and CDR2 from the germline V gene are MNHEY and SVGAGI. The CDR3 runs 15 residues. In DNA form, the CDR3 reads TGTGCCAGCAGTCAACTAGCGGGGGGGGAGTGGGAGCAGTACTTC. Translation gives CASSQLAGGEWEQYF.

The chain has TRBV10-3 and TRBJ1-1; a weak D match, TRBD1 (5 bases). The CDR3 is 12 residues long. Trimming cost V 11 bases and J 2 bases, with 12 bases left between them. Germline V lookup: CDR1 ENHRY, CDR2 SYGVKD. Here the CDR3 DNA reads TGTGCCTCACAGACAGATAACACTGAAGCTTTCTTT. Translation gives CASQTDNTEAFF.

The chain combines TRBV27 with TRBJ1-1, with D possibly matching TRBD1 (5 bases). The CDR3 extends over 13 amino acids. Germline lookup yields CDR1 MNHEY and CDR2 SMNVEV (reference sequence). Between the trimmed V and J ends, which lost 8 bases and 0 bases, there was a span of 10 bases. The CDR3 loop is CASAGALNTEAFF. The CDR3 nucleotides are TGTGCCAGCGCCGGGGCGTTGAACACTGAAGCTTTCTTT.

The chain couples TRBV2 to TRBJ1-4; D is unresolved. Germline V gives CDR1 SNHLY, CDR2 FYNNEI. Trimming shortened V by 5 bases and J by 4 bases, and 2 bases separated the two germline ends. The CDR3 contains 11 residues. The CDR3 DNA is TGTGCCAGCAGTTATAATGAAAAACTGTTTTTT. It encodes CASSYNEKLFF.

The rearrangement joins TRBV19 to TRBJ2-5; D is possibly TRBD1 (6 bases). V lost 6 bases and J lost 1, with 15 bases in between. The germline V gene encodes CDR1 LNHDA and CDR2 SQIVND (reference sequence). There are 15 residues in the CDR3. The CDR3 sequence is CASSNPGTPQETQYF. For the CDR3, the DNA is TGTGCCAGTAGCAACCCTGGGACACCCCAAGAGACCCAGTACTTC.

The chain combines TRBV7-9 with TRBJ1-3; perhaps TRBD1 as D (6 bases). V gave up 7 bases and J gave up 2 bases, with 27 bases separating them. Looked up from germline, CDR1 is SEHNR and CDR2 is FQNEAQ (reference sequence). The CDR3 spans 19 residues. CDR3 loop: CASTPPGRGPPGAGNTIYF. The CDR3 DNA is TGTGCCAGCACCCCGCCCGGCAGGGGCCCTCCTGGGGCTGGAAACACCATATATTTT. Looking up the rest from reference TRBV7-9 and TRBJ1-3 gives the full variable domain: DTGVSQNPRHKITKRGQNVTFRCDPISEHNRLYWYRQTLGQGPEFLTYFQNEAQLEKSRLLSDRFSAERPKGSFSTLEIQRTEQGDSAMYLCASTPPGRGPPGAGNTIYFGEGSWLTVV.

The chain is built from TRBV30 and TRBJ1-6; TRBD1 might be the D (5 bases). Germline loops: CDR1 GTSNPN, CDR2 SVGIG (reference sequence). The CDR3 length is 14 residues. V lost 0 bases to trimming and J lost 10 bases, with 13 bases between them. The CDR3 DNA follows: TGTGCCTGGAGTGTAGGAGGGGAAGGATCACCCCTCCACTTT. As protein: CAWSVGGEGSPLHF. The whole variable domain, filled in from reference TRBV30 and TRBJ1-6, reads SQTIHQWPATLVQPVGSPLSLECTVEGTSNPNLYWYRQAAGRGLQLLFYSVGIGQISSEVPQNLSASRPQDRQFILSSKKLLLSDSGFYLCAWSVGGEGSPLHFGNGTRLTVT.

V usage is TRBV13 and J usage is TRBJ2-7, with D maybe TRBD2 (6 bases). Germline-derived CDR1 and CDR2 are PRHDT and FYEKMQ (reference sequence). CDR3 length: 13 amino acids. Trimming stripped 4 bases from V and 7 bases from J, with 14 bases between. The CDR3 DNA reads TGTGCCAGCAGCTACAGACCCAGCGGGGAGCAGTACTTC. Translating gives CASSYRPSGEQYF.

This chain joins TRBV5-1 and TRBJ1-5; possible D gene TRBD1, 5 bases. V gave up 0 bases and J gave up 0 bases, with 10 bases separating them. The CDR3 covers 16 residues. The germline CDR1 and CDR2 sequences are SGHRS and YFSETQ. The CDR3 is CASSLGVGGSNQPQHF. The CDR3 coding sequence is TGCGCCAGCAGCTTGGGAGTTGGGGGTAGCAATCAGCCCCAGCATTTT.

This chain joins TRBV9 and TRBJ2-3, with D perhaps being TRBD1 or TRBD2 (5 bases each). The CDR3 covers 15 residues. The V end lost 2 bases, the J end lost 4 bases, and 14 bases lay between the germline ends. CDR1 is SGDLS, CDR2 YYNGEE, per germline. The CDR3 is CASSVGPKRSDTQYF. The CDR3, as DNA: TGTGCCAGCAGCGTGGGACCCAAAAGGTCAGATACGCAGTATTTT.

This clone appeared a few times. This chain connects TRBV27 to TRBJ2-7; unclear D gene. The CDR3 extends over 12 amino acids. The germline CDR1 and CDR2 sequences are MNHEY and SMNVEV (reference sequence). Trimming shortened V by 0 bases and J by 7 bases, and 7 bases separated the two germline ends. For the CDR3, the DNA is TGTGCCAGCAGTTTATCTACTGGGGAGCAGTACTTC. Its translation: CASSLSTGEQYF.

The V and J genes are TRBV25-1 and TRBJ2-3, with D unresolved. V shed 3 bases and J shed 3 bases, with 10 bases lying between them. Germline lookup yields CDR1 MGHDK and CDR2 SYGVNS. The CDR3 extends over 14 amino acids. The CDR3 nucleotides are TGTGCCAGCAGTGATGGTATTGGGACAGATACGCAGTATTTT. This encodes CASSDGIGTDTQYF.

V is TRBV7-2 and J is TRBJ1-2; D might be TRBD1 (6 bases). Trimming removed 5 bases at V and 4 bases at J, with 20 bases between. The CDR3 consists of 16 residues. The germline V gene encodes CDR1 SGHTA and CDR2 FQGNSA. In nucleotides, the CDR3 is TGTGCCAGCAGCCGGGTTTCTGGGGGCGGCCGCTATGGCTACACCTTC. It specifies CASSRVSGGGRYGYTF. Filled out from reference TRBV7-2 and TRBJ1-2, the complete variable domain reads GAGVSQSPSNKVTEKGKDVELRCDPISGHTALYWYRQSLGQGLEFLIYFQGNSAPDKSGLPSDRFSAERTGGSVSTLTIQRTQQEDSAVYLCASSRVSGGGRYGYTFGSGTRLTVV.

This clone was observed once. The chain combines TRBV29-1 with TRBJ2-3; D is perhaps TRBD1 (6 bases). Germline V gene lookup returns CDR1 SQVTM and CDR2 ANQGSEA. The ends were cut back, 8 bases at V and 0 bases at J, with 15 bases in the middle. The CDR3 length is 14 residues. The DNA for the CDR3 is TGCAGCCACGCCCGGGACACTAGCACAGATACGCAGTATTTT. Translating it yields CSHARDTSTDTQYF.

The V call is TRBV6-2 or TRBV6-3, the J call TRBJ2-4; D is ambiguous. Germline V gene sequence: CDR1 MNHEY, CDR2 SVGEGT. CDR3 length: 11 amino acids. V lost 2 bases and J lost 12, with 8 bases in between. The CDR3, as DNA: TGTGCCAGCAGTTACCTCAACTCTCAGTACTTC. Encoded protein: CASSYLNSQYF.

The V gene is TRBV3-1 (or the pseudogene TRBV3-2), the J gene TRBJ1-1, with 7 positions matching TRBD1. J lost 0 bases, V lost 4 bases, and 11 bases had no gene match. In germline, CDR1 is LGHDT, CDR2 YNNKEL (reference sequence). The CDR3 loop spans 17 amino acids. CDR3 loop: CASSLQSPGQMNTEAFF. The CDR3 region has the DNA TGTGCCAGCAGCCTACAGTCACCGGGACAGATGAACACTGAAGCTTTCTTT.